This TCR beta chain was documented in a study of a mutant IDH1 vaccine in newly diagnosed glioma. On the study more broadly: It was at week 35 that visit V12 occurred, and at week 47 that visit V13 did. Study-wide results and caveats: Pseudoprogression seemingly bore no relation to changes in top peripheral T cell clonotypes.

In the case of this clone: The antigen remains unidentified.

Time point defined: week 47, end of study. Vaccinated patients received 300 ug of mutant IDH1 20-mer peptide per dose, with topical imiquimod. The assay was immunoSEQ multiplex PCR, and TCRdb's table has in-frame clones only and misses some. The data hold about 24,000 clones, with over 80% observed a single time. The clonotype originates from a man aged 35-49 years with glioma. Some clones in this sample may be carry-over from other donors' samples. The input for sequencing was PBMCs, taken from a glioma patient whose treatment included an IDH1 peptide vaccine.

CDR3 DNA: TGCGCCAGCAGTCAGAATACAGGGAACACTGAAGCTTTCTTT. Amino acid sequence: CASSQNTGNTEAFF. The chain uses TRBV5-1 and TRBJ1-1; D is possibly TRBD1 (5 bases). V shed 5 bases and J shed 1 base, with 12 bases lying between them. Germline CDR1 and CDR2: SGHRS and YFSETQ. CDR3 length: 14 residues.